This T cell receptor beta chain was profiled in a study of regulatory T cells in long-lasting Graves disease. The CDR3 is made up of 14 amino acids. With V trimmed by 7 bases and J by 4 bases, 7 bases remained unmatched. Germline values: CDR1 MDHEN, CDR2 SYDVKM. Study-wide points: When disease was persistent, TRBV28, TRBJ1-2 and TRBJ2-5 were the favored segments.

In this sample, this clonotype turned up many times. Its cognate antigen is unknown. Building of the TCR beta libraries involved iRepertoire HTBI primers and Arm-PCR of CDR3 regions. TCRdb passed the multiplex PCR reads through MiXCR, listing each CDR3 protein once. The sample includes 200,000 to 250,000 distinct CDR3 sequences, roughly a fifth of them seen just once. The time point is: newly diagnosed GD, antithyroid drugs for less than 3 months. Isolated PBMC RNA provided the starting material for the TCR library. This specimen was peripheral blood mononuclear cells (PBMCs), taken at new diagnosis, from a patient treated with antithyroid drugs. This clonotype originated in a female donor with Graves disease. The chain uses TRBV28 and TRBJ1-5; the match to TRBD1 covers 7 bases. In DNA form, the CDR3 reads TGTGCCAGCATTCAACCGGGACAGAATCAGCCCCAGCATTTT. Protein product: CASIQPGQNQPQHF.